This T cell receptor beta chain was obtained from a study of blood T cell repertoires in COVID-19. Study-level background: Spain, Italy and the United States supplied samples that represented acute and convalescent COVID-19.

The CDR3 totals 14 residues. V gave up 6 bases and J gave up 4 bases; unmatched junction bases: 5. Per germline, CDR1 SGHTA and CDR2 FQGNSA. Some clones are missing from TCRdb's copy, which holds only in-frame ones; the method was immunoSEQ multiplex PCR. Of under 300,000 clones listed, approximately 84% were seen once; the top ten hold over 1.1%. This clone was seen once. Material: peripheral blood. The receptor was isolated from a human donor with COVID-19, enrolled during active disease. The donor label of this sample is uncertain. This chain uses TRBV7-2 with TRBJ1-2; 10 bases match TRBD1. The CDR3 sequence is CASRDRTGGYGYTF. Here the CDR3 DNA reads TGTGCCAGCAGGGATAGGACAGGGGGCTATGGCTACACCTTC. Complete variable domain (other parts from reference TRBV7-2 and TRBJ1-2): GAGVSQSPSNKVTEKGKDVELRCDPISGHTALYWYRQSLGQGLEFLIYFQGNSAPDKSGLPSDRFSAERTGGSVSTLTIQRTQQEDSAVYLCASRDRTGGYGYTFGSGTRLTVV.